The source of this T cell receptor (beta chain) is a study of Ad26.COV2.S vaccination and SARS-CoV-2 variants (dated by TCRdb to 2020 to 2023). Background on the whole study: Vaccine-arm donors were drawn from COV1001, a multicentre, randomized, double-blind, placebo-controlled phase I-IIa trial of Ad26.COV2.S in healthy adults. Ad26.COV2.S was given intramuscularly at 5x10^10 or 1x10^11 viral particles, as a single shot or as two shots 56 days apart. Sequencing of the TCRbeta repertoire served to evaluate the specificity and breadth of SARS-CoV-2-reactive T cell receptors following Ad26.COV2.S vaccination. A total of 32 samples were included in the TCR-sequenced set, comprising about 20 Ad26.COV2.S vaccine recipients, 5 placebo recipients and 8 SARS-CoV-2 convalescent individuals. Trial participants were randomized into five groups of five, in which low-dose or high-dose Ad26.COV2.S was given once or twice, or placebo was given on both occasions. Investigators did not know the trial group allocation while performing experiments and assessing outcomes. Study-wide findings and limitations: It was noted by the authors that total T cell responses may have been underestimated by the TCR breadth and depth analyses. Non-spike TCR breadth was comparable between vaccine and placebo recipients, consistent with the vaccine containing only spike. The study lacked the statistical power to compare responses across vaccine doses or regimens. Substantial breadth of spike-specific CD8+ and CD4+ T cell responses was reported after vaccination. Higher spike-specific TCR breadth was observed in Ad26.COV2.S recipients than in placebo recipients (P = 0.0014).

TCRbeta CDR3 regions were sequenced with the immunoSEQ Assay. After extraction, genomic DNA underwent amplification by bias-controlled multiplex PCR, followed by high-throughput sequencing. Per the source publication's procedure: To quantify the absolute abundance of every unique TCRbeta CDR3 region, sequences were collapsed and filtered. T cell fraction was estimated by normalizing TCRbeta template counts to usable DNA, which was measured by amplifying reference genes present in all nucleated cells. Repertoire TCRs were annotated as SARS-CoV-2-specific when V gene, CDR3 amino acid sequence and J gene were exactly matched to a known reactive TCR set. The reference SARS-CoV-2 TCR set was derived from MIRA and filtered for enrichment in COVID-19-positive ImmuneCODE repertoires, a step that removed public or cross-reactive TCRs. Using the MIRA antigens, annotated TCRs were further analysed by specific ORF or by position within an ORF. Breadth was defined as the number of annotated unique rearrangements divided by the total number of unique productive rearrangements, and depth was defined as the summed frequency of the annotated unique rearrangements. TCR breadth was compared between groups using two-sided Wilcoxon rank-sum tests. TCRdb obtained this table from immuneACCESS and retained in-frame rearrangements with V and J assigned. These tables miss some clones; where compared with another copy, unresolved V genes account for less than half of the shortfall, and the remainder is unexplained. V, J and clone size are those of that table, while D and trimming were read from the DNA. Counted in this sample were hundreds of thousands of clones; more than 70% of them appeared once. The ten most abundant clones make up approximately 1.5% of the sample.

Taken with the paper, the label for treatment or condition translates to: around 19 received Ad26.COV2.S at low or high dose, single or two shots; about 5 received placebo; per-sample allocation not given. Repertoires of vaccine and placebo recipients were sequenced from samples collected on day 63 after the first injection. Cohort 1b enrolled around 24 adults aged 18-55 years at a single site in Boston, USA, between 29 July and 7 August 2020. Ad26.COV2.S was a replication-incompetent adenovirus type 26 vector expressing a prefusion-stabilized SARS-CoV-2 spike protein from the original Wuhan strain. Taken from cysteine to phenylalanine, the CDR3 has 15 residues. Here the CDR3 DNA is all that survives: 45 bases in frame from base 1. From a lookup of the germline V gene, CDR1 and CDR2 are MNHEY and SVGAGI. V was cut back by 6 bases and J by 7 bases, leaving a gap of 19 bases between them. As concerns this clone: This receptor's antigen is unknown. No much larger clonotype is one base removed from it; base qualities were not supplied.

This specimen consisted of peripheral blood, obtained in a trial of Ad26.COV2.S vaccine versus placebo. Rearrangement joined TRBV6-5 to TRBJ1-3; the D gene is perhaps TRBD1, on 5 matching bases. This clonotype originated in a person aged 18-60 years who received the Ad26.COV2.S COVID-19 vaccine or a placebo. The sequenced DNA is TGTGCCAGCAGGGGAACAGGCTCCCAGAGGAACACCATATATTTT. The encoded protein is CASRGTGSQRNTIYF.